This T cell receptor (beta chain) was obtained from a study of beta chain features in type 1 diabetes. Findings and caveats of the study: High-TCR-expressing cells could be over-represented by cDNA sequencing. Lower insertion and higher deletion counts appeared at VDJ junctions in type 1 diabetes patients.

Expressed TCRB transcripts were sequenced, since all the RNA that had been isolated was reverse transcribed. The protocol was immunoSEQ multiplex PCR, while the TCRdb copy is restricted to in-frame clones and leaves out a portion. The sample comprises a few hundred thousand clones, about 11% of which are singletons, and about 0.015% rests with the top ten. J lost 6 bases, V lost 5 bases, and 12 bases had no gene match. The CDR3 spans 16 residues. The germline V gene has CDR1 SGHNT and CDR2 YENEEA. This clone showed up just a few times. Its antigen is not known. The sequence came from a young woman in good health. The sample consisted of naive CD4+ T cells from blood. V gene TRBV11-3 combines with J gene TRBJ2-3; 9 positions match TRBD1. CDR3: CASSPGLGQGTDTQYF. CDR3 coding DNA: TGTGCCAGCAGCCCAGGACTGGGACAGGGAACGGATACGCAGTATTTT.